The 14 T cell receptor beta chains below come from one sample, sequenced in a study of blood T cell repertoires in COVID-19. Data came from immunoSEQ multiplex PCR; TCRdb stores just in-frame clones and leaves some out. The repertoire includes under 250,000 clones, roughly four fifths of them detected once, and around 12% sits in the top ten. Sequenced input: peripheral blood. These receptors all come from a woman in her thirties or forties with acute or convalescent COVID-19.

The CDR3 region has the DNA TGTGCCAGCAGTGAAGTAGTTACAGGCTCCTACAATGAGCAGTTCTTC. Protein: CASSEVVTGSYNEQFF. The J gene is TRBJ2-1, the V gene TRBV6-1; D is perhaps TRBD1 (5 bases). The V and J ends lost 1 base and 0 bases respectively, with 10 bases between them. Germline CDR1 is MNHNS and CDR2 is SASEGT. The CDR3 runs 16 residues.

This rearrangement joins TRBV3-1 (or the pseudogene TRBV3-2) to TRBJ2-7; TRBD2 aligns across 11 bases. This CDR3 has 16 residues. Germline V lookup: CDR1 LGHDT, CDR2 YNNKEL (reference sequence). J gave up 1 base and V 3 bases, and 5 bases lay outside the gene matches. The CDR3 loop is CASSQRTSGGSYEQYF. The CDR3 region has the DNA TGTGCCAGCAGCCAGAGAACTAGCGGGGGTTCCTACGAGCAGTACTTC.

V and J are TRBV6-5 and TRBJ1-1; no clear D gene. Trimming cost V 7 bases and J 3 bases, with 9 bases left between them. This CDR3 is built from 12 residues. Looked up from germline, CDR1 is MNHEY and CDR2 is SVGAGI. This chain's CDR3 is CASKGRHTEAFF. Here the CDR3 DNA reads TGTGCCAGCAAAGGGAGGCACACTGAAGCTTTCTTT.

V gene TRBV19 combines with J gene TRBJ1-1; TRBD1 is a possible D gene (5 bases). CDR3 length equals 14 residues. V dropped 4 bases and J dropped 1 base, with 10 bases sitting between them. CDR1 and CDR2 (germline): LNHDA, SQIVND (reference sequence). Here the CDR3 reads CASSTRQPNTEAFF. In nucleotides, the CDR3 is TGTGCCAGTAGTACGCGACAGCCGAACACTGAAGCTTTCTTT.

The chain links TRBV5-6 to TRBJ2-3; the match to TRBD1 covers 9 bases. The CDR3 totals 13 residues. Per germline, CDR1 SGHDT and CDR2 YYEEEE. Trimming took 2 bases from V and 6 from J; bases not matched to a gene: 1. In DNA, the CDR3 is TGTGCCAGCAGCTTCACAGGGGGCGATACGCAGTATTTT. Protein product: CASSFTGGDTQYF.

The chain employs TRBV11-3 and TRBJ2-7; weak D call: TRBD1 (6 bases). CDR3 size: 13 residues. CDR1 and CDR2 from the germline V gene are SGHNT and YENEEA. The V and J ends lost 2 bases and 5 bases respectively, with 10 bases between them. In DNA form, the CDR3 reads TGTGCCAGCAGCTTACGGGACACGCACGAGCAGTACTTC. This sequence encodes CASSLRDTHEQYF.

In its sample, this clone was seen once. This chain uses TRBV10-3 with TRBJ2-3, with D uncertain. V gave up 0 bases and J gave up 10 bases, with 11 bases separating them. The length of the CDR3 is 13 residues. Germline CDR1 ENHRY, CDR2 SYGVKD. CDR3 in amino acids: CAISESPLVPQYF. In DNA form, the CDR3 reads TGTGCCATCAGTGAGTCACCCCTAGTCCCGCAGTATTTT.

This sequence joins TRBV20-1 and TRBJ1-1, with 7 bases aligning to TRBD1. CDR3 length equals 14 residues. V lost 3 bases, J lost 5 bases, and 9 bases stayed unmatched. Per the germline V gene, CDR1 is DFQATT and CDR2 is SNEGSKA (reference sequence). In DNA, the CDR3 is TGCAGTGCTAGTATGACAGGGAAAGTAACTGAAGCTTTCTTT. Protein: CSASMTGKVTEAFF.

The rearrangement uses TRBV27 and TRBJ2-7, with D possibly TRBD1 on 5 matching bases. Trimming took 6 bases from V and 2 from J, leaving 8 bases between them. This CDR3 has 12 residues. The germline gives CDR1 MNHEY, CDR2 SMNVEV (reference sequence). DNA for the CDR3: TGTGCCAGCAGGGACACCCCCTACGAGCAGTACTTC. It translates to CASRDTPYEQYF.

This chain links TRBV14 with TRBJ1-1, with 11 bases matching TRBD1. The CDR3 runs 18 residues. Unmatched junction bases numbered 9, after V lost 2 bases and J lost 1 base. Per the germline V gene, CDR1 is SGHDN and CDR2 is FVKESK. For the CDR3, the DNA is TGTGCCAGCAGCCAACGCCTTCGGGACAGGGGGTGGAACACTGAAGCTTTCTTT. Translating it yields CASSQRLRDRGWNTEAFF.

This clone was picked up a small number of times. The chain's CDR3 is CSVEGLAGGPYTQYF. The CDR3 DNA follows: TGCAGCGTTGAAGGACTAGCGGGAGGGCCATATACGCAGTATTTT. This chain links TRBV29-1 with TRBJ2-3; 14 bases agree with TRBD2. The CDR3 is 15 amino acids. Unmatched junction bases numbered 4, after V lost 1 base and J lost 7 bases. Germline V gene sequence: CDR1 SQVTM, CDR2 ANQGSEA.

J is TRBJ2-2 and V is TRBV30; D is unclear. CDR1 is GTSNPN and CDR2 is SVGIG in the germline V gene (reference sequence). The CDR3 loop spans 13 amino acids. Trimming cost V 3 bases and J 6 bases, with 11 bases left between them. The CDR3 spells CAWRAPGPGELFF. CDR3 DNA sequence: TGTGCCTGGAGAGCCCCGGGTCCCGGGGAGCTGTTTTTT.

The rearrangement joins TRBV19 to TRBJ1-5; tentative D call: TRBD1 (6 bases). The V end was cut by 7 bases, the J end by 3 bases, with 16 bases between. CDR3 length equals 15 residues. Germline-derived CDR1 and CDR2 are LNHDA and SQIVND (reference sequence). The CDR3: CASNFRDTNNQPQHF. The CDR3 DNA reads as TGTGCCAGTAATTTCCGGGACACGAACAATCAGCCCCAGCATTTT.

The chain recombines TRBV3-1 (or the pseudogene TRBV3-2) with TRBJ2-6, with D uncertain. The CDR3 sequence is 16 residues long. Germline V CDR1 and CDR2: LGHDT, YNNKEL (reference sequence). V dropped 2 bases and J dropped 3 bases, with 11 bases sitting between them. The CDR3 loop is CASSQQRTNGANVLTF. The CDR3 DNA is TGTGCCAGCAGCCAACAGCGTACGAATGGGGCCAACGTCCTGACTTTC.